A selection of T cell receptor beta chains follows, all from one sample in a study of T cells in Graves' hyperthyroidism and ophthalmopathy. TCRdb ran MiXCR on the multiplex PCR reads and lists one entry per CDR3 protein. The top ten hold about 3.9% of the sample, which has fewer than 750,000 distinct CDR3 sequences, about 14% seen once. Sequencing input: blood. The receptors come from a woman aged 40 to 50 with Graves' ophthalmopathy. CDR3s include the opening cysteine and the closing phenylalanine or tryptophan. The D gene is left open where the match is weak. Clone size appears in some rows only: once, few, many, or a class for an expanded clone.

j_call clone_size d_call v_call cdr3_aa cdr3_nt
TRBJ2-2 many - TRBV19 CASSGPGRVWELFF TGTGCCAGTAGTGGGCCCGGGAGAGTCTGGGAGCTGTTTTTT
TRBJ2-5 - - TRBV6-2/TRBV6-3 CATERKGARETQYF TGTGCCACCGAGAGGAAAGGGGCCCGAGAGACCCAGTACTTC
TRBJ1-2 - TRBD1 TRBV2 CASRGTGSIGYTF TGTGCCAGCAGGGGGACAGGGTCAATCGGCTACACCTTC
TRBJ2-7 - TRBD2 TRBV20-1 CSANTGTSGRSYEQYF TGCAGTGCTAACACCGGGACTAGCGGGCGATCCTACGAGCAGTACTTC
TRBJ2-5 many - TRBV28 CASSLVRLLGETQYF TGTGCCAGCAGTTTAGTGCGTCTCCTGGGAGAGACCCAGTACTTC
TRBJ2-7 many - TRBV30 CAWSSGVEQYF TGTGCCTGGAGCTCTGGGGTGGAGCAGTACTTC
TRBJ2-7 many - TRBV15 CATSRGGLAPYF TGTGCCACCAGCAGAGGGGGGCTAGCTCCGTACTTC
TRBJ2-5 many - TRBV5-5 CASSGRWGGEETQYF TGTGCCAGCAGCGGCCGCTGGGGGGGCGAAGAGACCCAGTACTTC
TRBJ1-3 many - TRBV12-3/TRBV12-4 CASSDDVVGNTIYF TGTGCCAGCAGTGACGACGTGGTTGGAAACACCATATATTTT
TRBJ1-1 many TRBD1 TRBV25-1 CASRAGDRTEAFF TGTGCCAGCAGAGCCGGGGACAGAACTGAAGCTTTCTTT
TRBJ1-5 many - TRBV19 CASNGQSNQPQHF TGTGCCAGTAACGGGCAGAGCAATCAGCCCCAGCATTTT
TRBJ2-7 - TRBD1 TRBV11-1 CASSRTGDHYEQYF TGTGCCAGCAGCCGGACAGGGGACCACTACGAGCAGTACTTC
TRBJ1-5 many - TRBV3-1 CASSQDEVQPQHF TGTGCCAGCAGCCAAGATGAGGTTCAGCCCCAGCATTTT
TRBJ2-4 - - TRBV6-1 CASSEVLDQNAKNIQYF TGTGCCAGCAGTGAAGTTTTGGACCAGAATGCCAAAAACATTCAGTACTTC
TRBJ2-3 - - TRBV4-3 CASSQWEVSSTDTQYF TGCGCCAGCAGCCAATGGGAGGTCTCTAGCACAGATACGCAGTATTTT
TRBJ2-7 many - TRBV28 CASSPPGSQTYEQYF TGTGCCAGCAGTCCCCCCGGAAGCCAGACCTACGAGCAGTACTTC
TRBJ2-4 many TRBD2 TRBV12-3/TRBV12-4 CASRTSGDSGGIQYF TGTGCCAGCAGGACTAGCGGAGACTCCGGGGGCATTCAGTACTTC
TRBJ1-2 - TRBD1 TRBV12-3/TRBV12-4 CASSSTPGGTGYTF TGTGCCAGCAGTTCAACACCAGGGGGCACTGGCTACACCTTC
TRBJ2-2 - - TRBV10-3 CAISLENTGGLFF TGTGCCATCAGTCTGGAAAACACCGGGGGGCTGTTTTTT
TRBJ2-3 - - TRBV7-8 CASSPTNTQYF TGTGCCAGCAGCCCAACTAATACGCAGTATTTT
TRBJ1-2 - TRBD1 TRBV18 CASSPTPGGGYTF TGTGCCAGCTCACCAACGCCAGGGGGCGGCTACACCTTC
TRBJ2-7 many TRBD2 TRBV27 CATRPRLLAASYEQYF TGTGCCACCCGACCCAGATTACTAGCGGCATCCTACGAGCAGTACTTC
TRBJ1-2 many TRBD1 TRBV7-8 CASSLNQGAYGYTF TGTGCCAGCAGCTTAAACCAGGGGGCGTATGGCTACACCTTC
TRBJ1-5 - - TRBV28 CASGRDSISNQPQHF TGTGCCAGCGGCCGTGACTCCATTAGCAATCAGCCCCAGCATTTT
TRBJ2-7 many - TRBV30 CAWSVGHLGYEQYF TGTGCCTGGAGTGTTGGCCATCTGGGCTACGAGCAGTACTTC
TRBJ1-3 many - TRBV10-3 CAIMKGVGNTIYF TGTGCCATCATGAAGGGGGTTGGAAACACCATATATTTT